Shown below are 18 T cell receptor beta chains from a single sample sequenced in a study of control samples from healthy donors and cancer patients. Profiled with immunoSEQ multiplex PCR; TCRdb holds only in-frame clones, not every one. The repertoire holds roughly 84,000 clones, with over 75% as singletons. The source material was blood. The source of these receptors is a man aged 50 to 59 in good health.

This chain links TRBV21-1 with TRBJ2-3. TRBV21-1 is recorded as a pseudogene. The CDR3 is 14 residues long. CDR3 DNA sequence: TGTGCCAGCAGCAAAGAGAAGTGGGAAGATACGCAGTATTTT. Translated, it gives CASSKEKWEDTQYF.

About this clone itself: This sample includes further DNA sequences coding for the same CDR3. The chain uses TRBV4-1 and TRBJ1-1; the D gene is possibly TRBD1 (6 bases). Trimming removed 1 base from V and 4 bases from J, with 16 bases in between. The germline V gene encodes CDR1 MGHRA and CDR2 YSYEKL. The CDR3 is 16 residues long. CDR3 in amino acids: CASSQGAGAGGTEAFF. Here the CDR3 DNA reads TGCGCCAGCAGCCAAGGTGCGGGGGCGGGGGGCACTGAAGCTTTCTTT.

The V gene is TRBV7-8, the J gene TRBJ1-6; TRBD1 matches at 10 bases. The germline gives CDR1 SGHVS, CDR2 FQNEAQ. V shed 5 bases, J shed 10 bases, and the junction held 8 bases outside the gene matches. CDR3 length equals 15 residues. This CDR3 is CASSLSGTGESPLHF. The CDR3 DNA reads TGTGCCAGCAGCCTTTCCGGGACAGGGGAATCACCCCTCCACTTT.

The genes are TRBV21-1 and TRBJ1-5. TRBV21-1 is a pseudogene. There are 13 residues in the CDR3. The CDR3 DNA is TGTGCCAGCAGCAAAGTTACGAATCAGCCCCAGCATTTT. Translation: CASSKVTNQPQHF.

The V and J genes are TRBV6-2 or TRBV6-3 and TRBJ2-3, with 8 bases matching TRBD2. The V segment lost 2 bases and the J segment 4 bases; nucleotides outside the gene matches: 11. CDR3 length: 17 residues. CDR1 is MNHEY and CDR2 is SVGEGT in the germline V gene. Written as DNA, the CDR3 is TGTGCCAGCAGTTACACGGGGACTAGAATTGTTCCAGATACGCAGTATTTT. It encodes CASSYTGTRIVPDTQYF.

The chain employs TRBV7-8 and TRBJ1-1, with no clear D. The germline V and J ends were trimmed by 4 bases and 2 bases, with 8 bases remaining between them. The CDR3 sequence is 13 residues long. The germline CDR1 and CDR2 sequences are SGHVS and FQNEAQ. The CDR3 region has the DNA TGTGCCAGCAGCTCGATGGGTAACACTGAAGCTTTCTTT. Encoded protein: CASSSMGNTEAFF.

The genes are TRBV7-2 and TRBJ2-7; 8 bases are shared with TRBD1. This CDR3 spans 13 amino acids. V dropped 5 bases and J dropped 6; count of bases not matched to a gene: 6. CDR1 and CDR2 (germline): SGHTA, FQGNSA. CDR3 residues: CASSPDRGGEQYF. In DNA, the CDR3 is TGTGCCAGCAGCCCAGACAGGGGAGGCGAGCAGTACTTC.

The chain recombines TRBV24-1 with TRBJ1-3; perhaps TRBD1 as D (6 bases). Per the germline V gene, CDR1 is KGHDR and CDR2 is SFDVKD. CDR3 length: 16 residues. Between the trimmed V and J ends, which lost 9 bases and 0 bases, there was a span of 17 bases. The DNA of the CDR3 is TGTGCCACCCAGTCGGCCGGGGGCGACTCTGGAAACACCATATATTTT. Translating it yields CATQSAGGDSGNTIYF.

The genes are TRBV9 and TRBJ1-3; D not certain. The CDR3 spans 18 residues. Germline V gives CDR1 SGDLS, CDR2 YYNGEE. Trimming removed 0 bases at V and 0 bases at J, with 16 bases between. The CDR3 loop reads CASSVESRTASSGNTIYF. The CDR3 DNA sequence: TGTGCCAGCAGCGTAGAATCCAGGACGGCAAGCTCTGGAAACACCATATATTTT.

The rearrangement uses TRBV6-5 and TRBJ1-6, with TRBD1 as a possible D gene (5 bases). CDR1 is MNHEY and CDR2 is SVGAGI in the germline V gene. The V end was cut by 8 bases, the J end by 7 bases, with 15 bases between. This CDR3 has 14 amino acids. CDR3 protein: CASGTWVGNSPLHF. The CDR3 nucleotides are TGTGCCAGCGGGACCTGGGTCGGAAATTCACCCCTCCACTTT.

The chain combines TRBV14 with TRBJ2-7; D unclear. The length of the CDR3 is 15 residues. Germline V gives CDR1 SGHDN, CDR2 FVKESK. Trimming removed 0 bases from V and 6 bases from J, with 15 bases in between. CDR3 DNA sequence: TGTGCCAGCAGCCAAGATCAGGCACCATTACGCGAGCAGTACTTC. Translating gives CASSQDQAPLREQYF.

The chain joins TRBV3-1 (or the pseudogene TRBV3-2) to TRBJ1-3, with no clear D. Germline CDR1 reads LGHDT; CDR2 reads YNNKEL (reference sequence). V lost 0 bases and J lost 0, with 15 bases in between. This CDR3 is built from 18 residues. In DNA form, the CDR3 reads TGTGCCAGCAGCCAAGATCTGAGGTCTATCCACTCTGGAAACACCATATATTTT. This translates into CASSQDLRSIHSGNTIYF.

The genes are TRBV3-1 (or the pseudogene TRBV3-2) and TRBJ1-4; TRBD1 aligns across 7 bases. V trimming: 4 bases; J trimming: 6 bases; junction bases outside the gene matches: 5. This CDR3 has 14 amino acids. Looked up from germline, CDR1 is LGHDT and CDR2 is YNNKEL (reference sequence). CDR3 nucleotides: TGTGCCAGCAGCCCCGGGACAGTTCATGAAAAACTGTTTTTT. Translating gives CASSPGTVHEKLFF.

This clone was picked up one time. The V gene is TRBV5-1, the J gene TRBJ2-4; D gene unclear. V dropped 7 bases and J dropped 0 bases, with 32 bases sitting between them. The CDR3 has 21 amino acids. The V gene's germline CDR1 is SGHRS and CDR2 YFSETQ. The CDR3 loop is CASRPVILLPRPSKAKNIQYF. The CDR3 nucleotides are TGCGCCAGCCGACCGGTAATTCTCCTCCCGAGGCCCTCGAAAGCCAAAAACATTCAGTACTTC. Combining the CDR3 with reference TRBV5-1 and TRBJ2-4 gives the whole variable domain KAGVTQTPRYLIKTRGQQVTLSCSPISGHRSVSWYQQTPGQGLQFLFEYFSETQRNKGNFPGRFSGRQFSNSRSEMNVSTLELGDSALYLCASRPVILLPRPSKAKNIQYFGAGTRLSVL.

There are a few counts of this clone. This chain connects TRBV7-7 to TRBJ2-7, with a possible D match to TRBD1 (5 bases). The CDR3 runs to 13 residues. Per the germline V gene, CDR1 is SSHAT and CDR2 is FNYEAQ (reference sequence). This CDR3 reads CAIMWGLAYEQYF. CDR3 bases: TGTGCTATTATGTGGGGCCTAGCCTACGAGCAGTACTTC.

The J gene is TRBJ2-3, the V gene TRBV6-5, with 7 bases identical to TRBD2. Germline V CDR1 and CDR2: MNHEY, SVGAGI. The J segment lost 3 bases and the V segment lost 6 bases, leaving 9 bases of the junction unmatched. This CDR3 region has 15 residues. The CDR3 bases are TGTGCCAGCAGGGAGTATGGGGGGGGTACAGATACGCAGTATTTT. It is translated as CASREYGGGTDTQYF.

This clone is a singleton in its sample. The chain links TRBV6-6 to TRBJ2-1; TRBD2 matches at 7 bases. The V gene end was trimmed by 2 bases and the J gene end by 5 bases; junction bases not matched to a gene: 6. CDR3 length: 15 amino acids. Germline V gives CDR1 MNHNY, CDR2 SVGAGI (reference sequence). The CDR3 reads CASSYTTSLNNEQFF. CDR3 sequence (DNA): TGTGCCAGCAGTTACACGACTAGCCTTAACAATGAGCAGTTCTTC.

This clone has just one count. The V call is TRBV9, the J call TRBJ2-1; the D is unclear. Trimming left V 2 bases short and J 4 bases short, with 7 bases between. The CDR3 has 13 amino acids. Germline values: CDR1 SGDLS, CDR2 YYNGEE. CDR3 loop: CASSVSIYNEQFF. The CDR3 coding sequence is TGTGCCAGCAGCGTGTCCATTTACAATGAGCAGTTCTTC.